These T cell receptor beta chains were read from a single sample in a study of low-dose radiotherapy and immunotherapy resistance in tumors. TCRdb called the reads again in MiXCR, with one record for every CDR3 protein. Here the sample spans fewer than 95,000 distinct CDR3 sequences, 9.4% being singletons. This specimen was PBMCs, taken before treatment. These receptors all stem from a male donor with prostate cancer. Each CDR3 is given with its conserved first and last residue. D genes are given only for firm matches. Size tells how often a clone was seen (once, few, many) or the class of an expanded clone, and some rows leave it out.

clone size	D gene	V gene	J gene	CDR3 protein	CDR3 DNA
many	TRBD1	TRBV30	TRBJ1-1	CAWRTDRVGLTEAFF	TGTGCCTGGCGAACAGACAGGGTTGGGCTCACTGAAGCTTTCTTT
many	-	TRBV11-2	TRBJ2-5	CASGSRVQETQYF	TGTGCCAGCGGGTCTAGGGTCCAAGAGACCCAGTACTTC
many	TRBD1	TRBV20-1	TRBJ1-5	CSAGQGGNQPQHF	TGCAGTGCGGGGCAGGGGGGGAATCAGCCCCAGCATTTT
many	TRBD2	TRBV11-2	TRBJ2-1	CASSPRLAGMYNEQFF	TGTGCCAGCAGCCCACGACTAGCGGGAATGTACAATGAGCAGTTCTTC
many	-	TRBV11-2	TRBJ2-5	CASSLVGGAETQYF	TGTGCCAGCAGCTTAGTTGGGGGTGCAGAGACCCAGTACTTC
many	-	TRBV19	TRBJ1-6	CASSPNSGNSPLHF	TGTGCCAGTAGCCCCAATTCCGGTAATTCACCCCTCCACTTT
-	TRBD1	TRBV6-6	TRBJ1-5	CASSPRGGGGNQPQHF	TGTGCCAGCAGCCCGAGGGGAGGGGGCGGCAATCAGCCCCAGCATTTT
many	-	TRBV3-1	TRBJ2-7	CASSQVNSQYF	TGTGCCAGCAGCCAAGTCAACAGTCAGTACTTC
many	-	TRBV10-1	TRBJ1-5	CASSSTEIHNQPQHF	TGCGCCAGCAGCTCGACAGAGATCCACAATCAGCCCCAGCATTTT
many	-	TRBV7-9	TRBJ1-4	CASSLAAGKKLFF	TGTGCCAGCAGCTTAGCCGCGGGGAAGAAACTGTTTTTT
many	-	TRBV5-1	TRBJ2-1	CASRLRGEQFF	TGCGCCAGCCGCCTACGTGGTGAGCAGTTCTTC
many	-	TRBV7-9	TRBJ2-1	CASSRYGVTYNEQFF	TGTGCCAGCAGCCGGTATGGGGTTACCTACAATGAGCAGTTCTTC
many	TRBD2	TRBV29-1	TRBJ2-1	CSVERTSGSNEQFF	TGCAGCGTTGAACGTACTAGCGGGAGCAATGAGCAGTTCTTC
many	-	TRBV7-6	TRBJ1-6	CASRSGSNNSPLHF	TGTGCCAGCAGATCAGGGTCTAATAATTCACCCCTCCACTTT
many	-	TRBV9	TRBJ2-3	CASSVSGRGTDTQYF	TGTGCCAGCAGCGTGAGTGGGAGAGGCACAGATACGCAGTATTTT
-	-	TRBV12-3/TRBV12-4	TRBJ1-5	CASSLERGQPQHF	TGTGCCAGCAGTTTAGAACGGGGGCAGCCCCAGCATTTT
many	TRBD2	TRBV20-1	TRBJ2-5	CSARGTSGQETQYF	TGCAGTGCTAGAGGGACTAGCGGCCAAGAGACCCAGTACTTC
many	TRBD2	TRBV10-3	TRBJ2-3	CAISFPSGSSGNTDTQYF	TGTGCCATCAGTTTTCCAAGCGGGAGTTCGGGCAACACAGATACGCAGTATTTT
-	-	TRBV28	TRBJ1-2	CASSLVRGSNYGYTF	TGTGCCAGCAGTTTAGTGAGAGGGTCCAACTATGGCTACACCTTC
many	-	TRBV2	TRBJ2-7	CASGEGQYF	TGTGCCAGCGGGGAAGGGCAGTACTTC
many	-	TRBV30	TRBJ2-3	CAWKAADTQYF	TGTGCCTGGAAGGCCGCAGATACGCAGTATTTT
many	-	TRBV19	TRBJ1-6	CASRAVLGNSPLHF	TGTGCCAGTCGAGCGGTATTAGGAAATTCACCCCTCCACTTT
many	TRBD1	TRBV28	TRBJ2-5	CASSLTGSWETQYF	TGTGCCAGCAGCTTGACAGGGTCATGGGAGACCCAGTACTTC
many	-	TRBV10-3	TRBJ1-2	CAISENTVELRGYTF	TGTGCCATCAGTGAGAATACAGTGGAACTTCGGGGCTACACCTTC
many	TRBD1	TRBV7-2	TRBJ2-3	CASSLEGGHTDTQYF	TGTGCCAGCAGCTTAGAAGGGGGCCATACAGATACGCAGTATTTT
many	-	TRBV28	TRBJ2-1	CASSLSPQGVFF	TGTGCCAGCAGTTTATCCCCCCAGGGAGTGTTCTTC
few	-	TRBV2	TRBJ1-4	CASSEHLDTRLLMFF	TGTGCCAGCAGTGAACATTTGGACACCCGATTATTGATGTTTTTT